The source of this T cell receptor (beta chain) is a study of blood T cells in healthy people across ages. The V gene's germline CDR1 is MNHNY and CDR2 SVGAGI (reference sequence). The CDR3 runs 15 residues. V shed 8 bases and J 5 bases; nucleotides not matched to a gene: 10. The sample holds a few counts of this clonotype. Primed by a sample-barcoded 5' primer and a J-beta primer mix, a second PCR proceeded for about 6 to 11 cycles. TCRdb reprocessed the 5' RACE reads via MiXCR and lists one record per CDR3 protein. This table has around 2 million distinct CDR3 sequences, roughly two fifths appearing once.

V usage is TRBV6-6 and J usage is TRBJ2-4; 9 bases map to TRBD1. This receptor was obtained from a human donor in good health. Sequencing was done on a sample of blood. The CDR3 here is CASYSGQGLENIQYF. The CDR3 nucleotides are TGTGCCAGCTACTCGGGACAGGGTTTAGAAAACATTCAGTACTTC.